A selection of T cell receptor beta chains follows, all from one sample in a study of cytomegalovirus exposure and HLA in healthy donors. The assay was immunoSEQ multiplex PCR, and TCRdb's table has in-frame clones only and misses some. This table has 85,000 to 95,000 clones, approximately 80% appearing once. The sequenced sample was PBMCs. The receptors derive from a man between 25 and 39 years old in good health and CMV-seropositive. The CDR3 runs from the conserved cysteine through the conserved F or W. D genes are given only for firm matches. Clone size is shown for a subset of rows, as once, few, many or a class of expanded clone.

>TRBV5-1|TRBJ1-5|-|-
CASSLEGIGNQPQHF
TGCGCCAGCAGCTTGGAGGGGATCGGCAATCAGCCCCAGCATTTT
>TRBV28|TRBJ1-2|-|TRBD1
CASSSRDRGVGYTF
TGTGCCAGCAGTTCCCGGGACAGGGGGGTTGGCTACACCTTC
>TRBV4-1|TRBJ1-6|-|-
CASSQGAVSPLHF
TGCGCCAGCAGCCAAGGGGCAGTATCACCCCTCCACTTT
>TRBV30|TRBJ2-7|-|-
CAWGTVRGEQYF
TGTGCCTGGGGTACGGTCCGGGGGGAGCAGTACTTC
>TRBV4-2|TRBJ2-1|-|TRBD2
CASSPGGGLAGVGENNEQFF
TGTGCCAGCAGCCCTGGGGGGGGTCTAGCGGGAGTAGGGGAAAACAATGAGCAGTTCTTC
>TRBV6-1|TRBJ2-2|-|TRBD1
CASRRQGVGGELFF
TGTGCCAGCAGGAGACAGGGGGTCGGCGGGGAGCTGTTTTTT
>TRBV28|TRBJ1-1|few|TRBD1
CASSVLQGALEAFF
TGTGCCAGCAGTGTTCTACAGGGGGCCCTTGAAGCTTTCTTT
>TRBV30|TRBJ1-2|once|TRBD1
CAWNRGTGYGYTF
TGTGCCTGGAACAGGGGAACTGGCTATGGCTACACCTTC
>TRBV7-3|TRBJ2-5|-|-
CASSLRPLGAGETQYF
TGTGCCAGCAGCTTAAGGCCCCTGGGGGCCGGGGAGACCCAGTACTTC
>TRBV4-2|TRBJ2-7|once|TRBD2
CASSQGTSGIYEQYF
TGTGCCAGCAGCCAGGGGACTAGCGGGATATACGAGCAGTACTTC
>TRBV7-2|TRBJ2-7|-|TRBD2
CASSLKVGLAGGGYEQYF
TGTGCCAGCAGCTTAAAGGTGGGACTAGCGGGAGGGGGCTACGAGCAGTACTTC
>TRBV5-4|TRBJ1-2|-|-
CASSLVNGGYTF
TGTGCCAGCAGCTTGGTCAACGGGGGCTACACCTTC
>TRBV21-1|TRBJ2-1|-|-
CASTPSGTGGVNEQFF
TGTGCCAGCACCCCATCCGGGACAGGAGGAGTCAATGAGCAGTTCTTC
>TRBV5-1|TRBJ1-2|-|TRBD1
CASSVGTDIHYGYTF
TGCGCCAGCAGCGTGGGGACAGACATTCACTATGGCTACACCTTC
>TRBV7-3|TRBJ2-1|-|-
CASSLGTGNIEQFF
TGTGCCAGCAGCTTAGGAACAGGGAACATCGAGCAGTTCTTC
>TRBV10-1|TRBJ1-5|-|TRBD1
CASSEYGVGQGGNQPQHF
TGCGCCAGCAGTGAATATGGAGTGGGACAGGGCGGAAATCAGCCCCAGCATTTT
>TRBV10-1|TRBJ2-2|-|-
CASSESRNTGELFF
TGCGCCAGCAGTGAGTCTCGTAACACCGGGGAGCTGTTTTTT
>TRBV5-3|TRBJ1-1|-|-
CARSLAEAGLCDTEAFF
TGTGCCAGAAGCTTGGCCGAAGCGGGACTTTGTGACACTGAAGCTTTCTTT
>TRBV12-5|TRBJ1-1|-|-
CASGFLAGRNTEAFF
TGTGCTAGTGGTTTCCTGGCCGGGAGGAACACTGAAGCTTTCTTT
>TRBV28|TRBJ1-2|-|-
CASRVAGANYGYTF
TGTGCCAGCAGGGTAGCGGGCGCTAACTATGGCTACACCTTC
>TRBV2|TRBJ2-1|-|-
CASSERGGISYNEQFF
TGTGCCAGCAGTGAAAGGGGCGGGATCTCCTACAATGAGCAGTTCTTC
>TRBV6-5|TRBJ1-1|-|-
CASCHTRATEAFF
TGTGCCAGCTGCCATACCAGGGCAACTGAAGCTTTCTTT
>TRBV7-2|TRBJ1-5|-|-
CASSLSPVPNQPQHF
TGTGCCAGCAGCTTAAGTCCAGTCCCCAATCAGCCCCAGCATTTT
>TRBV7-9|TRBJ1-2|-|TRBD1
CASSLGGTGDDGYTF
TGTGCCAGCAGCTTAGGAGGGACAGGGGATGATGGCTACACCTTC
>TRBV6-5|TRBJ1-1|few|TRBD1
CAIRTGLNTEAFF
TGTGCCATCAGGACAGGGTTGAACACTGAAGCTTTCTTT
>TRBV6-6|TRBJ1-3|few|-
CASSYSSPGNTIYF
TGTGCCAGCAGTTACTCTAGCCCTGGAAACACCATATATTTT
>TRBV7-2|TRBJ2-3|-|TRBD2
CASSYPSGGRFTDTQYF
TGTGCCAGCAGCTACCCTAGCGGGGGACGTTTCACAGATACGCAGTATTTT